The 32 T cell receptor beta chains below all came from one sample that was sequenced in a study of CXCR3-negative and CXCR3-positive naive CD8 T cells. Researchers prepared the TRB cDNA libraries using 5' RACE with UMI labels. TCRdb reprocessed the 5' RACE reads; each CDR3 protein has one entry and no DNA is given. The sample has some 66,000 distinct CDR3 sequences; the top ten hold roughly 1.5%. Sequenced: naive CXCR3- CD8+ T cells from blood. Subset meaning: CD45RO-CCR7+CD27+CD95- naive CD8+ T cells lacking CXCR3 (TNR3-). These receptors were obtained from a human donor in good health. Some clones in this sample may be carry-over from other donors' samples.

The rearrangement joins TRBV7-2 to TRBJ2-2; TCRdb's D gene call, TRBD2, goes unchecked for lack of DNA. CDR1 is SGHTA and CDR2 is FQGNSA in the germline V gene. CDR3 size: 15 residues. Here the CDR3 reads CASSFFSGGTGELFF. Full variable domain (rest looked up from reference TRBV7-2 and TRBJ2-2): GAGVSQSPSNKVTEKGKDVELRCDPISGHTALYWYRQSLGQGLEFLIYFQGNSAPDKSGLPSDRFSAERTGGSVSTLTIQRTQQEDSAVYLCASSFFSGGTGELFFGEGSRLTVL.

J is TRBJ2-1 and V is TRBV7-2; TCRdb returns TRBD1, unconfirmable since there is no DNA. The CDR3 runs to 16 residues. In germline, CDR1 is SGHTA, CDR2 FQGNSA. CDR3 protein: CASSLDSRGLGTEQFF.

The rearrangement joins TRBV5-1 to TRBJ2-7; TCRdb's D call, TRBD2, is unchecked because there is no DNA. The CDR3 contains 15 residues. Looked up from germline, CDR1 is SGHRS and CDR2 is YFSETQ. This chain's CDR3 is CASSFGTGTVYEQYF. Full variable domain (outside the CDR3, taken from reference TRBV5-1 and TRBJ2-7): KAGVTQTPRYLIKTRGQQVTLSCSPISGHRSVSWYQQTPGQGLQFLFEYFSETQRNKGNFPGRFSGRQFSNSRSEMNVSTLELGDSALYLCASSFGTGTVYEQYFGPGTRLTVT.

This rearrangement joins TRBV12-3 or TRBV12-4 to TRBJ2-7. The CDR3 sequence is 13 residues long. CDR3 amino acids: CASSPTAHYEQYF.

The chain has TRBV13 and TRBJ2-1; TCRdb's assignment of TRBD1 cannot be checked, as there is no DNA. CDR3 size: 15 residues. Germline CDR1 is PRHDT and CDR2 is FYEKMQ (reference sequence). CDR3: CASSLVGTLSDEQFF.

The V and J genes are TRBV7-9 and TRBJ2-3. The CDR3 has 13 residues. Germline CDR1 is SEHNR and CDR2 is FQNEAQ (reference sequence). The CDR3 loop is CASSLAASDTQYF.

V and J are TRBV7-6 and TRBJ2-5; as DNA is missing, the TRBD1 call by TCRdb cannot be tested. This CDR3 comprises 15 residues. The germline V gene has CDR1 SGHVS and CDR2 FNYEAQ. CDR3 protein: CASSLAWGSGETQYF. The variable domain in full, completed from reference TRBV7-6 and TRBJ2-5, reads GAGVSQSPRYKVTKRGQDVALRCDPISGHVSLYWYRQALGQGPEFLTYFNYEAQQDKSGLPNDRFSAERPEGSISTLTIQRTEQRDSAMYRCASSLAWGSGETQYFGPGTRLLVL.

V is TRBV5-4 and J is TRBJ2-1. Germline V gives CDR1 SGHNT, CDR2 YYREEE (reference sequence). There are 16 residues in the CDR3. CDR3 protein: CASSNTATYNNNEQFF.

CDR3 loop: CSVEDNKGSEYEQYF. The chain carries TRBV29-1 and TRBJ2-7; TCRdb calls TRBD2, which cannot be checked without DNA. The CDR3 has 15 residues. The V gene's germline CDR1 is SQVTM and CDR2 ANQGSEA.

CDR3 sequence reads: CSARDIDRHSQETQYF. The V call is TRBV20-1, the J call TRBJ2-5; TCRdb's D gene call, TRBD1, goes unchecked for lack of DNA. The CDR3 has 16 amino acids. The germline V gene has CDR1 DFQATT and CDR2 SNEGSKA (reference sequence).

This sequence joins TRBV10-3 and TRBJ2-3; TCRdb reports TRBD2, a call that lacks DNA to check it against. Germline values: CDR1 ENHRY, CDR2 SYGVKD. The CDR3 has 15 residues. CDR3 residues: CAIIAGTSSTDTQYF.

This chain links TRBV7-9 with TRBJ2-7; the TCRdb D gene call, TRBD1, has no DNA to confirm it. Germline V lookup: CDR1 SEHNR, CDR2 FQNEAQ (reference sequence). This CDR3 spans 13 amino acids. The CDR3 reads CASSPGGTYEQYF.

The V gene is TRBV20-1, the J gene TRBJ2-7; the D call of TRBD1 rests on TCRdb alone, since no DNA is present to check it. The CDR3 loop spans 14 amino acids. Per the germline V gene, CDR1 is DFQATT and CDR2 is SNEGSKA (reference sequence). CDR3 sequence reads: CSARGQGAGYEQYF.

The J gene is TRBJ1-3, the V gene TRBV4-3; TCRdb picks TRBD1, but there is no DNA to check that call. This CDR3 is built from 17 residues. The germline V gene has CDR1 LGHNA and CDR2 YSLEER. This CDR3 reads CASSQALDRESGNTIYF.

The chain combines TRBV12-3 or TRBV12-4 with TRBJ2-5; the D call of TRBD1 rests on TCRdb alone, since no DNA is present to check it. This CDR3 spans 13 amino acids. CDR3 sequence: CASSFGGAETQYF.

The chain has TRBV5-1 and TRBJ1-6; with no DNA, the TCRdb D assignment of TRBD1 cannot be verified. Germline V gene data show CDR1 as SGHRS and CDR2 as YFSETQ. The CDR3 totals 16 residues. The CDR3 region is CASSLDEQGRISPLHF. Supplemented by reference TRBV5-1 and TRBJ1-6, the full variable domain reads KAGVTQTPRYLIKTRGQQVTLSCSPISGHRSVSWYQQTPGQGLQFLFEYFSETQRNKGNFPGRFSGRQFSNSRSEMNVSTLELGDSALYLCASSLDEQGRISPLHFGNGTRLTVT.

The chain carries TRBV6-4 and TRBJ2-2; TCRdb returns TRBD2, unconfirmable since there is no DNA. This CDR3 is 18 amino acids long. Germline lookup yields CDR1 MRHNA and CDR2 SNTAGT. CDR3: CASRERGLAGRNTGELFF.

The V and J genes are TRBV4-1 and TRBJ2-1; there is no DNA to check the TCRdb D call of TRBD2. The germline gives CDR1 MGHRA, CDR2 YSYEKL. The CDR3 spans 15 residues. The CDR3 here is CASSQEGLSYNEQFF.

The rearrangement links TRBV24-1 to TRBJ2-5; TCRdb's D call of TRBD2 is untestable without DNA. In germline, CDR1 is KGHDR, CDR2 SFDVKD. The CDR3 covers 16 residues. The CDR3 loop is CATSEWSGGDQETQYF.

This chain joins TRBV4-2 and TRBJ1-2. Germline V CDR1 and CDR2: LGHNA, YNFKEQ. CDR3 length equals 15 residues. The CDR3 sequence: CASSQDGYTNYGYTF.

V gene TRBV28 combines with J gene TRBJ2-7; TCRdb lists TRBD1, though no DNA is available to test this call. The CDR3 has 15 amino acids. CDR1 is MDHEN and CDR2 is SYDVKM in the germline V gene. CDR3 amino acids: CASTVGFGQVYEQYF.

The chain is built from TRBV4-1 and TRBJ2-1; the TRBD2 assignment by TCRdb is unverifiable without DNA. The CDR3 is made up of 15 amino acids. Germline lookup yields CDR1 MGHRA and CDR2 YSYEKL. CDR3 loop: CASSHVAGVVDEQFF.

The CDR3 sequence: CASSMNTGELFF. The chain joins TRBV7-3 to TRBJ2-2. CDR3 length equals 12 residues. CDR1 is SGHTA, CDR2 FQGTGA, per germline. The full variable domain, its missing parts supplied by reference TRBV7-3 and TRBJ2-2, is GAGVSQTPSNKVTEKGKYVELRCDPISGHTALYWYRQSLGQGPEFLIYFQGTGAADDSGLPNDRFFAVRPEGSVSTLKIQRTERGDSAVYLCASSMNTGELFFGEGSRLTVL.

The chain joins TRBV7-7 to TRBJ2-7; TCRdb picks TRBD1, but there is no DNA to check that call. The CDR3 spans 14 residues. Germline V lookup: CDR1 SSHAT, CDR2 FNYEAQ (reference sequence). This CDR3 reads CASSPDPGSYEQYF.

The gene calls are TRBV6-4 and TRBJ2-2; the D call of TRBD2 rests on TCRdb alone, since no DNA is present to check it. The CDR3 length is 16 residues. From germline, CDR1 is MRHNA and CDR2 SNTAGT. CDR3 loop: CASSPASGRGTGELFF.

The chain recombines TRBV7-9 with TRBJ2-7; TCRdb indicates TRBD1, and absent DNA this call remains unverified. Germline V CDR1 and CDR2: SEHNR, FQNEAQ (reference sequence). The CDR3 has 14 residues. The CDR3 here is CASSFGGVTYEQYF.

The gene calls are TRBV7-9 and TRBJ2-3; there is no DNA to check the TCRdb D call of TRBD1. CDR1 is SEHNR, CDR2 FQNEAQ, per germline (reference sequence). This CDR3 spans 15 amino acids. The CDR3 loop is CASSLEGQSTDTQYF. Complete variable domain (other parts from reference TRBV7-9 and TRBJ2-3): DTGVSQNPRHKITKRGQNVTFRCDPISEHNRLYWYRQTLGQGPEFLTYFQNEAQLEKSRLLSDRFSAERPKGSFSTLEIQRTEQGDSAMYLCASSLEGQSTDTQYFGPGTRLTVL.

The chain has TRBV5-1 and TRBJ2-5; TCRdb's D gene call, TRBD1, goes unchecked for lack of DNA. There are 15 residues in the CDR3. The germline V gene has CDR1 SGHRS and CDR2 YFSETQ. CDR3 residues: CASSLEGGPGETQYF.

The chain couples TRBV20-1 to TRBJ2-2; as DNA is missing, the TRBD2 call by TCRdb cannot be tested. CDR1 is DFQATT and CDR2 is SNEGSKA in the germline V gene (reference sequence). This CDR3 has 19 amino acids. The CDR3 reads CSARGPRLAGRSNTGELFF.

The V call is TRBV28, the J call TRBJ2-7; the D gene TCRdb calls, TRBD2, cannot be checked with no DNA. Germline V CDR1 and CDR2: MDHEN, SYDVKM. This CDR3 comprises 15 residues. The CDR3 sequence: CASSSRVAGIHEQYF.

This sequence joins TRBV6-1 and TRBJ2-7; with no DNA, the TCRdb D assignment of TRBD1 cannot be verified. The CDR3 spans 17 residues. The germline V gene has CDR1 MNHNS and CDR2 SASEGT. CDR3 in amino acids: CASSEDRAGRGSYEQYF.

The V call is TRBV30, the J call TRBJ2-7; the D gene TCRdb calls, TRBD2, cannot be checked with no DNA. The CDR3 spans 14 residues. The germline CDR1 and CDR2 sequences are GTSNPN and SVGIG (reference sequence). CDR3 sequence: CAWSRLAGRYEQYF.